This TCR beta chain originates from a study of CD4+ T cells in melanoma (dated by TCRdb to the early 2020s). Broadly, across the study: The study investigated neoantigen-specific CD4+ T cells in human melanoma. What the research found in general, with its limitations: The report described a correlation between neoantigen-specific CD4+ T cells and the function of CD8+ T cells, macrophages and B cells. Diverse differentiation states were reported to be shown by neoantigen-specific CD4+ T cells in melanoma.

The donors were melanoma patients. As for this clone: Its antigen target is currently unknown. No clone much larger than this one lies a single base away; base qualities are absent.

Libraries were constructed by the immunoSEQ multiplex PCR assay. TCRdb carries this immuneACCESS record with in-frame sequences only. Its versions omit some clonotypes, under half of them owing to an unresolved V gene in the studies checked, with the rest unexplained. Within this sample are more than 110,000 clones, with around nine tenths of them counted one time only. About 1.6% of the sample rests with the top ten. This receptor was identified in a human donor with melanoma.

The DNA sequence reads TGTGCCAGCAAAGGGGCAGAGAACACCGGGGAGCTGTTTTTT. It translates as CASKGAENTGELFF. Rearrangement joined TRBV2 to TRBJ2-2; a tentative D call is TRBD1 (5 bases match). The CDR3 covers 14 residues, taking in both the cysteine and the phenylalanine. The sequence is cut down to CDR3 DNA, 42 bases in frame from base 1. As encoded in the germline V gene, CDR1 is SNHLY while CDR2 is FYNNEI. The junction carries 10 bases between V and J, which are trimmed by 7 bases and 1 base respectively.